This TCR beta chain was obtained from a study of shared clonotypes between healthy human individuals. Study at large: Three plates each covered CD4 naive and memory; CD8 naive two, CD8 memory one. Points from the study as a whole: Some clonotypes were shared by all four sorted-subset donors, while others were not shared. The non-shared ones had lower generation probabilities than the shared ones. Rarefaction revealed incomplete sorted-subset sequencing despite large depth.

Regarding this clone: Its antigen is not identified.

The V end was cut by 4 bases, the J end by 1 base, with 11 bases between. In germline, CDR1 is SGHTA, CDR2 FQGNSA. The CDR3 consists of 14 residues. The method was immunoSEQ multiplex PCR; TCRdb's version includes in-frame clones alone and lacks a portion of them. This table holds about 2,500,000 clones, about 92% found once. The donor cohort consisted entirely of Caucasian adults residing in Nashville, Tennessee. Material for sequencing was naive CD4+ T cells sorted from blood. As to subset: CD45RA+ positively selected. The chain joins TRBV7-2 to TRBJ2-7; D tentatively fits TRBD1 or TRBD2 (5 bases each). The TCR was taken from a man younger than 35 in good health. The CDR3 DNA is TGTGCCAGCAGCTGGACCGGGGCGTCCTACGAGCAGTACTTC. Amino acid sequence: CASSWTGASYEQYF.